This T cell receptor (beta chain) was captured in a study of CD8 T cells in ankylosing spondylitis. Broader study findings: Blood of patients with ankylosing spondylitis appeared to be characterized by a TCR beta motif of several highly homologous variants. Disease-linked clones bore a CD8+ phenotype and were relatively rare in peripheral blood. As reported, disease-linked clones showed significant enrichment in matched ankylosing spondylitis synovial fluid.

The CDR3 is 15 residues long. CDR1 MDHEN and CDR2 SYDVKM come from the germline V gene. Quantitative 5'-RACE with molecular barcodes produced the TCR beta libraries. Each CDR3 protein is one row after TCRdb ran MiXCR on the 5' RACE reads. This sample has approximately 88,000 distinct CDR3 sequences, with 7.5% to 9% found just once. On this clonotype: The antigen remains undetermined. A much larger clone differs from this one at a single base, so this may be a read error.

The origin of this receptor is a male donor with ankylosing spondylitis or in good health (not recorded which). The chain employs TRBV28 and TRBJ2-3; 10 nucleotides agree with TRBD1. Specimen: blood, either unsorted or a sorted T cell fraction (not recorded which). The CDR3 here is CVSRGDRGSTDTQYF. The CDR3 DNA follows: TGTGTCAGCAGGGGGGACAGGGGCAGCACAGATACGCAGTATTTT.